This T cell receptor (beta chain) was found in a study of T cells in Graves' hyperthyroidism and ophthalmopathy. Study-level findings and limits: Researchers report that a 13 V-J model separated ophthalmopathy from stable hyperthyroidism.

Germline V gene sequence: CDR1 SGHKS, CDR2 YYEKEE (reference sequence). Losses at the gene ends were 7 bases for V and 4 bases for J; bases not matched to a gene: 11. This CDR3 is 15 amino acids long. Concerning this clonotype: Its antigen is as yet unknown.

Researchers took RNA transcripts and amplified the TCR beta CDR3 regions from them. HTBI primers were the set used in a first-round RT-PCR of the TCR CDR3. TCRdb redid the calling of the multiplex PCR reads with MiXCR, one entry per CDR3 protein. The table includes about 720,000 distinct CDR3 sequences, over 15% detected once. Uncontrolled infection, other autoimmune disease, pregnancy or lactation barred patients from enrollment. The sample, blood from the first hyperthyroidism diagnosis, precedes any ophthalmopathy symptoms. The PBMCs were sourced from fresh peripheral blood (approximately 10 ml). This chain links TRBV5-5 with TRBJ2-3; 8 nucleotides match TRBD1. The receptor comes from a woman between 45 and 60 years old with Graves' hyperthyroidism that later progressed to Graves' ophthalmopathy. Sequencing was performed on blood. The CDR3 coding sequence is TGTGCCAGCGAATACTCAGGGGGCTACGCAGATACGCAGTATTTT. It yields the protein CASEYSGGYADTQYF.